This record covers a single T cell receptor (beta chain). TCRdb's table, derived via immunoSEQ multiplex PCR, lists solely in-frame clones and lacks some. The data show more than 30,000 clones, 80% to 95% seen once. Trimming at V came to 4 bases and at J to 2 bases, leaving 4 bases not matched to a gene. The germline gives CDR1 SQVTM, CDR2 ANQGSEA. This CDR3 has 13 amino acids. This sample is drawn from a study of T cell changes during pregnancy in multiple sclerosis. The chain employs TRBV29-1 and TRBJ1-1; 7 nucleotides align to TRBD1. Sequenced input: PBMCs (not recorded whether the cells were cultured). The clonotype comes from a female donor with multiple sclerosis, enrolled in a pregnancy study. The DNA for the CDR3 is TGCAGCGTTGGGACAGGCGGAAACACTGAAGCTTTCTTT. Translation: CSVGTGGNTEAFF.